This TCR beta chain derives from a study of OX40 agonist ivuxolimab in advanced cancers. As for the study in general: Patients took ivuxolimab, an agonistic anti-OX40 (CD134) antibody. The eligibility criteria allowed prior anti-PD-1, anti-PD-L1 or anti-CTLA-4 therapy, and roughly 39% had some. Findings of the study overall: Still undetermined is the antigen specificity of the expanded peripheral T cells.

TCRdb's copy holds only in-frame clones and misses some; the assay was immunoSEQ multiplex PCR. The table records over 50,000 clones, 92% of them present only once. With regard to this clone: What it binds is not known.

Excluded were patients having autoimmune disease history or systemic immunosuppression. In germline, CDR1 is MDHEN, CDR2 SYDVKM. V lost 4 bases and J 11 bases, leaving 18 bases between the germline ends. The CDR3 is 14 residues long. This TCR came from an adult with an advanced solid tumor such as melanoma, head and neck, liver or kidney cancer. The genes are TRBV28 and TRBJ1-5; D may be TRBD1 (5 bases). The sequencing used CD4+ or CD8+ T cells sorted from blood, collected in a trial of the OX40 agonist ivuxolimab. This CDR3 reads CASSWDGSLVAQHF. The CDR3 DNA reads TGTGCCAGCAGTTGGGACGGGAGTTTAGTAGCCCAGCATTTT. The complete variable domain, with remaining parts taken from reference TRBV28 and TRBJ1-5, reads DVKVTQSSRYLVKRTGEKVFLECVQDMDHENMFWYRQDPGLGLRLIYFSYDVKMKEKGDIPEGYSVSREKKERFSLILESASTNQTSMYLCASSWDGSLVAQHFGDGTRLSIL.